A selection of T cell receptor beta chains follows, all from one sample in a study of T-cell memory formation after mild COVID-19. Each CDR3 protein is one row after TCRdb ran MiXCR on the 5' RACE reads. The table lists approximately 98,000 distinct CDR3 sequences, roughly a sixth of them singletons. Sequences were obtained from PBMCs or a T cell subset sorted from them (not recorded which). These TCRs come from a man aged 18-30 years who had mild COVID-19 (a few samples of this study predate the infection). Cell type and time point are not known. CDR3s include the opening cysteine and the closing phenylalanine or tryptophan. The D gene is left open where the match is weak. The size of a clone is reported for some rows only, either as once, few or many, or as a class for expanded clones.

cdr3_nt,cdr3_aa,j_call,v_call,d_call,clone_size
TGTGCCAGCAGGACGGAGGCGGGGGCCGCTGAAGCTTTCTTT,CASRTEAGAAEAFF,TRBJ1-1,TRBV11-2,-,few
TGCAGCGTAGCCGACAATGAGCAGTTCTTC,CSVADNEQFF,TRBJ2-1,TRBV29-1,-,-
TGCGCCAGCAGCCTACAAGCGCGGACTAGCGGGGGAGAGGTCGGGGAGCTGTTTTTT,CASSLQARTSGGEVGELFF,TRBJ2-2,TRBV5-1,TRBD2,few
TGTGCCAGCAGTTACTCGCTAGCGGGGGGACGCTCCTACGAGCAGTACTTC,CASSYSLAGGRSYEQYF,TRBJ2-7,TRBV6-2/TRBV6-3,TRBD2,few
TGTGCCAGCAGTCCCGGGACAGGATTTAACGAGCAGTACTTC,CASSPGTGFNEQYF,TRBJ2-7,TRBV12-3/TRBV12-4,TRBD1,few
TGCGCCAGCAGCTTGGTTTCGGGTCGCGAGGAAAAACTGTTTTTT,CASSLVSGREEKLFF,TRBJ1-4,TRBV5-1,-,few
TGTGCCAGCAGCTTGGTAGCCCGAGAGACCCAGTACTTC,CASSLVARETQYF,TRBJ2-5,TRBV7-9,-,many
TGCGCCAGCAGCCAAGGAAGCGGGGGACAAGAGACCCAGTACTTC,CASSQGSGGQETQYF,TRBJ2-5,TRBV4-1,TRBD2,-
TGTGCCAGCAGTTTGTCCGCAGATACGCAGTATTTT,CASSLSADTQYF,TRBJ2-3,TRBV12-3/TRBV12-4,-,few
TGCGCCAGCAGCTTGTCGGTGGGGACAGATACGCAGTATTTT,CASSLSVGTDTQYF,TRBJ2-3,TRBV5-1,-,few
TGTGCCATCAGCGGCGGGGACAGAGGGGCCTACACCTTC,CAISGGDRGAYTF,TRBJ1-2,TRBV10-3,TRBD1,-
TGCAGTGCTAGTACTGGACAGGGAGTTCAGCCCCAGCATTTT,CSASTGQGVQPQHF,TRBJ1-5,TRBV20-1,TRBD1,few
TGTGCCAGCAGCTCCCAGTTTTGGGAGACCCAGTACTTC,CASSSQFWETQYF,TRBJ2-5,TRBV12-3/TRBV12-4,-,many
TGTGCCAGCAGCTTGTTGCGGGGCGGGGAGCTGTTTTTT,CASSLLRGGELFF,TRBJ2-2,TRBV7-2,-,few
TGCAGTGCTAGAGGATCCGGGCCCGATACGCAGTATTTT,CSARGSGPDTQYF,TRBJ2-3,TRBV20-1,-,few
TGCGCCAGCAGCCAAGATCTGCAGGGAAACACAGATACGCAGTATTTT,CASSQDLQGNTDTQYF,TRBJ2-3,TRBV4-3,-,-
TGTGCCAGCACCCGAGGTTTGAGGGGGGGCCACACCGGGGAGCTGTTTTTT,CASTRGLRGGHTGELFF,TRBJ2-2,TRBV5-4,-,few
TGCGCCAGCAGCTTGTCTCCAGGACTAGCCGATTACGAGCAGTACTTC,CASSLSPGLADYEQYF,TRBJ2-7,TRBV5-1,TRBD2,few
TGCGCCAGCAGCGCCACCCCCAATCAGCCCCAGCATTTT,CASSATPNQPQHF,TRBJ1-5,TRBV4-1,-,-
TGTGCCATCAGTGGGTCGTCCTACGAGCAGTACTTC,CAISGSSYEQYF,TRBJ2-7,TRBV10-3,-,few
TGTGCCAGCAGCCTGCCGGGACTAGATCGATCGACCCAGTACTTC,CASSLPGLDRSTQYF,TRBJ2-5,TRBV7-6,TRBD2,-
TGTGCCAGCAGCGCCCGCCCGAATGTGGGCTCAGGAGAGACCCAGTACTTC,CASSARPNVGSGETQYF,TRBJ2-5,TRBV9,-,few
TGTGCCAGAAGGGAGACTAGCGGGGGTCAGGAGACCCAGTACTTC,CARRETSGGQETQYF,TRBJ2-5,TRBV10-3,TRBD2,many
TGTGCCAGCAGTCGGACAGGGAATATTGGTGAGCAGTTCTTC,CASSRTGNIGEQFF,TRBJ2-1,TRBV12-3/TRBV12-4,TRBD1,-
TGTGCCAGCAGCCATCCCGGGACCCGAGCCTACGAGCAGTACTTC,CASSHPGTRAYEQYF,TRBJ2-7,TRBV3-1,-,few
TGTGCCAGCAGCAAAGGAGATACGCAGTATTTT,CASSKGDTQYF,TRBJ2-3,TRBV7-3,-,-
TGTGCCAGCAGTCTCCCAGACACTGAAGCTTTCTTT,CASSLPDTEAFF,TRBJ1-1,TRBV12-3/TRBV12-4,-,-
TGCGCCAGCAGCCAAGATGTGAGGGAGGGAGATACGCAGTATTTT,CASSQDVREGDTQYF,TRBJ2-3,TRBV4-3,TRBD2,-
TGTGCCAGCACCGTGGGGGGTAGTGAGCAGTTCTTC,CASTVGGSEQFF,TRBJ2-1,TRBV6-1,-,-
TGTGCCAGCAGCCCCTATTACGGGGGGGCTCAGAATGAGCAGTTCTTC,CASSPYYGGAQNEQFF,TRBJ2-1,TRBV3-1,TRBD2,-
TGCGCCAGCAGCCAAGATTTTAGGGCCCGTGAGGATGAGCAGTTCTTC,CASSQDFRAREDEQFF,TRBJ2-1,TRBV4-3,-,few
TGTGCCAGCAGTGTCGGTCCGGGTACCGGGGAGCTGTTTTTT,CASSVGPGTGELFF,TRBJ2-2,TRBV2,-,-
TGTGCCATCCGAAGGGGCTACACCTTC,CAIRRGYTF,TRBJ1-2,TRBV10-3,-,few
TGTGCCAGCAGCTTGGCCGCGGTCCAAGAGACCCAGTACTTC,CASSLAAVQETQYF,TRBJ2-5,TRBV5-8,-,-
TGTGCCAGCAGCTGGTCCTCAGGGGCGGAGACCCAGTACTTC,CASSWSSGAETQYF,TRBJ2-5,TRBV7-9,-,many
TGCAGCGTCGCGGACAGGGAAGGCGGGGAGCTGTTTTTT,CSVADREGGELFF,TRBJ2-2,TRBV29-1,TRBD1,few
TGTGCCAGCAGTTTATCTGGCGGGGGGACCCAAGAGACCCAGTACTTC,CASSLSGGGTQETQYF,TRBJ2-5,TRBV27,TRBD2,few
TGTGCCAGCAGCGACCCCACCCTTGGGGGGGGGCCTCCCGGGGAGCTGTTTTTT,CASSDPTLGGGPPGELFF,TRBJ2-2,TRBV7-9,-,-
TGCAGTGTCGCTAGCCCCACCGGGGAGCTGTTTTTT,CSVASPTGELFF,TRBJ2-2,TRBV20-1,-,many
TGTGCCAGCAGCCCCCTCGGTGGGCGGGAGCTTGGAAACACCATATATTTT,CASSPLGGRELGNTIYF,TRBJ1-3,TRBV11-2,-,many
TGTGCCAGCAGCTTAGCTAGGGGCTACGAGCAGTACTTC,CASSLARGYEQYF,TRBJ2-7,TRBV7-8,-,-
TGTGCCAGCAGCTTAGTTAAGGGGGCTGGTACTGAAGCTTTCTTT,CASSLVKGAGTEAFF,TRBJ1-1,TRBV7-9,TRBD1,-
TGCGCCAGCAGCTTGGAAGTAGAGGAGACCCAGTACTTC,CASSLEVEETQYF,TRBJ2-5,TRBV5-1,-,-
TGTGCCAGTAGTACTCTCACAGATACGCAGTATTTT,CASSTLTDTQYF,TRBJ2-3,TRBV19,-,-
TGCAGTGCTAGAGATCGGACAGGGGGTGAAAAACTGTTTTTT,CSARDRTGGEKLFF,TRBJ1-4,TRBV20-1,TRBD1,-
TGCGCCAGCAGCTCTGGGGGGACAGGACACACCGGGGAGCTGTTTTTT,CASSSGGTGHTGELFF,TRBJ2-2,TRBV5-1,TRBD1,-
TGTGCCAGCAGCTTAGAGAGGGATTCCTATGGCTACACATTC,CASSLERDSYGYTF,TRBJ1-2,TRBV7-2,-,-
TGTGCCAGCTCTCCCGGAAATCTGGGCTACTATGGCTACACCTTC,CASSPGNLGYYGYTF,TRBJ1-2,TRBV18,-,-
TGTGCCAGCAATGGCGGGGTCTGGAACACCGGGGAGCTGTTTTTT,CASNGGVWNTGELFF,TRBJ2-2,TRBV28,-,-
TGTGCCAGCAGCTTACTACCAAGGGCAACAGGGGGCAATGAGCAGTTCTTC,CASSLLPRATGGNEQFF,TRBJ2-1,TRBV7-3,TRBD1,-
TGTGCCAGCAGCTTAGCCCCGGGACAGGGGGCGACTGAAGCTTTCTTT,CASSLAPGQGATEAFF,TRBJ1-1,TRBV7-9,TRBD1,-
TGCGCCAGCAGCCCCAGGACAGGGCGAGAGACCCAGTACTTC,CASSPRTGRETQYF,TRBJ2-5,TRBV5-1,TRBD1,many